A single sample is the source of the 16 T cell receptor beta chains below, sequenced in a study of metastatic and nonmetastatic thyroid tumors. No treatment had been given to any patient before thyroid surgery. TCRdb re-clonotyped the PCR reads via MiXCR. Of 20,000 to 30,000 clones listed, approximately 12% were seen once; the top ten hold roughly 5.3%. The sequenced sample consisted of blood. The receptors derive from a female donor with papillary thyroid cancer or a benign thyroid nodule (not recorded which). Some clones in this sample may be carry-over from other donors' samples.

There are many counts of this clone. The chain links TRBV6-1 to TRBJ1-1, with D unclear. Trimming cost V 5 bases and J 2 bases, with 12 bases left between them. Germline V lookup: CDR1 MNHNS, CDR2 SASEGT. CDR3 length equals 14 residues. CDR3 bases: TGTGCCAGCAGTCCTCGACCCACCAACACTGAAGCTTTCTTT. Its translation: CASSPRPTNTEAFF.

The genes are TRBV20-1 and TRBJ2-7, with 14 positions matching TRBD2. With 6 bases clipped from V and 4 bases from J, the junction kept 5 bases outside the gene matches. The CDR3 is made up of 14 amino acids. The V gene's germline CDR1 is DFQATT and CDR2 SNEGSKA (reference sequence). In nucleotides, the CDR3 is TGCAGTGCCTTGGGACTAGCGGGAGTGTACGAGCAGTACTTC. This encodes CSALGLAGVYEQYF.

This clone was seen a handful of times. This CDR3 is missing its conserved last phenylalanine or tryptophan, likely due to a read error. The rearrangement joins TRBV4-3 to TRBJ2-1; TRBD2 agrees at 7 bases. The ends lost 0 bases at V and 3 bases at J; junction bases unmatched: 2. This CDR3 has 15 amino acids. The germline gives CDR1 LGHNA, CDR2 YSLEER. Here the CDR3 reads CASSQESGVYNEQFL. The CDR3 DNA reads as TGCGCCAGCAGCCAAGAAAGCGGGGTCTACAATGAGCAGTTCCTC.

This clone was observed many times. The chain links TRBV15 to TRBJ1-2; D not certain. Germline assignment: CDR1 LNHNV and CDR2 YYDKDF (reference sequence). The CDR3 contains 13 residues. V shed 2 bases and J shed 0 bases, with 4 bases lying between them. The CDR3 sequence: CATSRFPNYGYTF. DNA of the CDR3: TGTGCCACCAGCAGATTTCCTAACTATGGCTACACCTTC.

Remarks on this clone: This sequence may be a read error, since a much larger clone differs from it by one base. In the same sample, other DNA sequences code for this CDR3. In nucleotides, the CDR3 is TGTGCCAGCGGTCCCTCGGGACACATGGTGGGGGCCAACGTCCTGACTTTC. Amino acids: CASGPSGHMVGANVLTF. The genes are TRBV4-2 and TRBJ2-6; D is possibly TRBD1 (6 bases). The V gene lost 8 bases and the J gene lost 4 bases, with 21 bases spanning the gap. Germline CDR1 LGHNA, CDR2 YNFKEQ. The CDR3 has 17 residues.

This clone was picked up many times. This rearrangement joins TRBV28 to TRBJ2-3; tentatively, D is TRBD1 (5 bases). Trimming took off 3 bases at V and 5 bases at J, with 18 bases between the two ends. The CDR3 runs 16 residues. CDR1 is MDHEN, CDR2 SYDVKM, per germline. The chain's CDR3 is CASSFVRAPTRDTQYF. The DNA for the CDR3 is TGTGCCAGCAGTTTTGTCAGGGCGCCAACCCGAGATACGCAGTATTTT.

The sample holds many counts of this clone. The chain combines TRBV11-1 with TRBJ2-3, with 11 bases that match TRBD2. V trimming: 5 bases; J trimming: 8 bases; junction bases outside the gene matches: 9. The CDR3 consists of 15 residues. The V gene's germline CDR1 is SGHAT and CDR2 FQDESV (reference sequence). The CDR3 sequence is CASSPGLADIGTQYF. In nucleotides, the CDR3 is TGTGCCAGCAGCCCGGGACTAGCGGATATCGGTACGCAGTATTTT. Drawing the rest from reference TRBV11-1 and TRBJ2-3, the complete variable domain is EAEVAQSPRYKITEKSQAVAFWCDPISGHATLYWYRQILGQGPELLVQFQDESVVDDSQLPKDRFSAERLKGVDSTLKIQPAELGDSAMYLCASSPGLADIGTQYFGPGTRLTVL.

This clone was counted ten times or more. The rearrangement links TRBV12-3 or TRBV12-4 to TRBJ2-1; tentatively, D is TRBD2 (6 bases). Trimming shortened V by 7 bases and J by 1 base, and 14 bases separated the two germline ends. CDR3 length: 15 amino acids. Here the CDR3 DNA reads TGTGCCAGCAAAGCGGGTCGAAGATCCTACAATGAGCAGTTCTTC. Residues: CASKAGRRSYNEQFF.

In its sample, this clone is medium-sized (0.01 to 0.1%). This chain links TRBV20-1 with TRBJ2-7, with D unclear. This CDR3 comprises 14 residues. V shed 1 base and J shed 3 bases, with 13 bases lying between them. The germline V gene has CDR1 DFQATT and CDR2 SNEGSKA (reference sequence). The CDR3: CSARGPDKDYEQYF. DNA for the CDR3: TGCAGTGCTAGAGGACCAGATAAAGACTACGAGCAGTACTTC.

There are many counts of this clone. The genes are TRBV10-3 and TRBJ2-7; the match to TRBD1 covers 7 bases. Germline V gene lookup returns CDR1 ENHRY and CDR2 SYGVKD. The CDR3 has 15 amino acids. V was pared by 0 bases and J by 1 base, with 3 bases of the junction left unmatched. The CDR3 region has the DNA TGTGCCATCAGTGAGTCGTCAGGGGGATCCTACGAGCAGTACTTC. Amino acid sequence: CAISESSGGSYEQYF.

The chain combines TRBV24-1 with TRBJ2-3; 8 bases are a match to TRBD2. The CDR3 length is 17 residues. J lost 7 bases, V lost 2 bases, and 13 bases had no gene match. Per germline, CDR1 KGHDR and CDR2 SFDVKD. In nucleotides, the CDR3 is TGTGCCACCAGTGATTGGGTTTGCGGGGGGAAAAGGAATACGCAGTATTTT. This codes for CATSDWVCGGKRNTQYF.

The chain carries TRBV4-2 and TRBJ1-1; no reliable D call. CDR3 length: 13 residues. Per the germline V gene, CDR1 is LGHNA and CDR2 is YNFKEQ. Trimming removed 0 bases from V and 4 bases from J, with 6 bases in between. The CDR3 here is CASSQDTGTEAFF. The CDR3 bases are TGTGCCAGCAGCCAAGATACGGGCACTGAAGCTTTCTTT.

This clone is medium-sized (0.01 to 0.1%) within its sample. The V gene is TRBV4-1, the J gene TRBJ1-5; TRBD1 is a possible D gene (5 bases). Trimming shortened V by 0 bases and J by 5 bases, and 11 bases separated the two germline ends. This CDR3 region has 15 residues. CDR1 MGHRA and CDR2 YSYEKL come from the germline V gene. The CDR3 DNA reads TGCGCCAGCAGCCAAGACGGGCAGGGCCATCAGCCCCAGCATTTT. Translation gives CASSQDGQGHQPQHF.

This clone was counted ten times or more. The V and J genes are TRBV28 and TRBJ1-2; D is unresolved. Trimming cost V 6 bases and J 0 bases, with 11 bases left between them. Germline-derived CDR1 and CDR2 are MDHEN and SYDVKM. This CDR3 region has 14 residues. CDR3 region: CASRPPVANYGYTF. The CDR3 nucleotides are TGTGCCAGCAGACCACCGGTGGCTAACTATGGCTACACCTTC.

This clone was recorded many times. This specimen includes other DNA sequences encoding the same CDR3. The chain carries TRBV18 and TRBJ1-2, with TRBD1 matching 8 bases. Germline assignment: CDR1 KGHSH and CDR2 LQKENI. The CDR3 sequence is 15 residues long. The ends lost 4 bases at V and 0 bases at J; junction bases unmatched: 4. The CDR3 nucleotides read TGTGCCAGCTCACTACAACAGGGGGCTAACTATGGCTACACCTTC. As protein: CASSLQQGANYGYTF.

This clone came up many times. This chain links TRBV14 with TRBJ2-1, with a weak D call TRBD2 (7 bases). The CDR3 runs 15 residues. The V end was cut by 2 bases, the J end by 14 bases, with 22 bases between. Looked up from germline, CDR1 is SGHDN and CDR2 is FVKESK. This CDR3 is CASSQSDWRGGHEFF. CDR3 DNA: TGTGCCAGCAGCCAATCCGACTGGCGCGGGGGACATGAGTTCTTC.